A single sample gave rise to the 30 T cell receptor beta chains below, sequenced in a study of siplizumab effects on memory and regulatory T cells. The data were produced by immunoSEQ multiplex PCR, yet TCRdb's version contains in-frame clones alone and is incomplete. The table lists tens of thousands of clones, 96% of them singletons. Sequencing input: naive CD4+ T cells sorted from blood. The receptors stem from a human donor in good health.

In nucleotides, the CDR3 is TGTGCCATCAGCCGGACGGAGGGGGAGACCCAGTACTTC. It translates to CAISRTEGETQYF. The V and J genes are TRBV10-3 and TRBJ2-5, with D possibly matching TRBD2 (6 bases). The CDR3 loop spans 13 amino acids. Germline V lookup: CDR1 ENHRY, CDR2 SYGVKD. With 6 bases removed from V and 5 bases from J, the gap between germline ends came to 13 bases.

CDR3 residues: CASSLGSGGNYNEQFF. Here the CDR3 DNA reads TGTGCCAGTAGTCTTGGTAGCGGGGGAAATTACAATGAGCAGTTCTTC. J is TRBJ2-1 and V is TRBV19; 9 bases are shared with TRBD2. The CDR3 runs 16 residues. V trimming: 5 bases; J trimming: 4 bases; junction bases outside the gene matches: 9. CDR1 LNHDA and CDR2 SQIVND come from the germline V gene (reference sequence).

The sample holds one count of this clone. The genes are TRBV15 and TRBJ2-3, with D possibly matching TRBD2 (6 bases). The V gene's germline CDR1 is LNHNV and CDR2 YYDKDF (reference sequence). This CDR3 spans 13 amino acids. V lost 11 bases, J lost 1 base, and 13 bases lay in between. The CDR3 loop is CAGRDIGTDTQYF. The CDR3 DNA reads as TGTGCCGGGCGGGATATTGGCACAGATACGCAGTATTTT.

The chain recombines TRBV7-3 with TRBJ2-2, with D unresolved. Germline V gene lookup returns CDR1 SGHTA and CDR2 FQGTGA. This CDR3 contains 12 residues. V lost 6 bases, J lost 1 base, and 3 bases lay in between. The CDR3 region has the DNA TGTGCCAGCAGAGTGAACACCGGGGAGCTGTTTTTT. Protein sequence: CASRVNTGELFF.

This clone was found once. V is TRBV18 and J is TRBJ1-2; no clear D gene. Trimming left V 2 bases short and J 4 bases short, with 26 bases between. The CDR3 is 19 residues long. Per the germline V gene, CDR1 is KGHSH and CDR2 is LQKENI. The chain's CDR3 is CASSPTPFSVGRTAYGYTF. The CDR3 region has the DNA TGTGCCAGCTCACCAACCCCCTTCTCAGTTGGGCGAACCGCCTATGGCTACACCTTC.

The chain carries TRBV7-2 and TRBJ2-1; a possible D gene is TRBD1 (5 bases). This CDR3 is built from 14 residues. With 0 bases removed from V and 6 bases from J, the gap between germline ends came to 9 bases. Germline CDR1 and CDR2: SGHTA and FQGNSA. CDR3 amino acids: CASSLAQGSNEQFF. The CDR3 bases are TGTGCCAGCAGCTTAGCGCAGGGTTCCAATGAGCAGTTCTTC.

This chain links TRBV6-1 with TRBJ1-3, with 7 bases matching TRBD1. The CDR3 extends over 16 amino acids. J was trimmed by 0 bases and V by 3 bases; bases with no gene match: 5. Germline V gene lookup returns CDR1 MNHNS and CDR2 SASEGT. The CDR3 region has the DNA TGTGCCAGCAGTGATGGGACAGCCAACTCTGGAAACACCATATATTTT. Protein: CASSDGTANSGNTIYF.

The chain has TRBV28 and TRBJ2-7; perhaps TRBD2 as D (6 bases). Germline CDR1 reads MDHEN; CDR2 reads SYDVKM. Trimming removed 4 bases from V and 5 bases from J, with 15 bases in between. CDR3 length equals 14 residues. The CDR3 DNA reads TGTGCCAGCAGTTCTCCCGGCGGGGTAAACGAGCAGTACTTC. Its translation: CASSSPGGVNEQYF.

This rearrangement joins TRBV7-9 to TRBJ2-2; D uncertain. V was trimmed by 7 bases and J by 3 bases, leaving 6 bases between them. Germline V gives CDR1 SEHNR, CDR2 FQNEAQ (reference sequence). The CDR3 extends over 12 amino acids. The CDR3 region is CASKLYTGELFF. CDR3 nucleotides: TGTGCCAGCAAACTTTACACCGGGGAGCTGTTTTTT.

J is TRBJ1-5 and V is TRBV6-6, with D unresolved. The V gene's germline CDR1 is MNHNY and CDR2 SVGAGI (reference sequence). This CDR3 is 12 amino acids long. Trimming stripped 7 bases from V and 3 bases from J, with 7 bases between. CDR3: CASTATNQPQHF. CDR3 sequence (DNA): TGTGCCAGCACAGCGACCAATCAGCCCCAGCATTTT.

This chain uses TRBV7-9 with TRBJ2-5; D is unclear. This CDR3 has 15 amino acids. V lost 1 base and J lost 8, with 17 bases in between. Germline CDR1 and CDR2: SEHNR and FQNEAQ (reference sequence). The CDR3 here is CASSLVTTVKGTQYF. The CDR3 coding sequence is TGTGCCAGCAGCTTAGTGACAACCGTCAAAGGTACCCAGTACTTC.

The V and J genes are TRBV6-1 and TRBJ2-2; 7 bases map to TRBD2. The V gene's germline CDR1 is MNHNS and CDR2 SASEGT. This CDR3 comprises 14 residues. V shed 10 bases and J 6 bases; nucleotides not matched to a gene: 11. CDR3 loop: CATRTRMEPGELFF. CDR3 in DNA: TGTGCCACCCGGACTAGGATGGAGCCCGGGGAGCTGTTTTTT.

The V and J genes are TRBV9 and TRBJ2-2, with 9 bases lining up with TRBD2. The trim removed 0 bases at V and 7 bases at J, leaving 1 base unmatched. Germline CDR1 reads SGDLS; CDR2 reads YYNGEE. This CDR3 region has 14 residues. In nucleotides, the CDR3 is TGTGCCAGCAGCGTAGTACTAGCGGGCGGGGAGCTGTTTTTT. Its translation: CASSVVLAGGELFF.

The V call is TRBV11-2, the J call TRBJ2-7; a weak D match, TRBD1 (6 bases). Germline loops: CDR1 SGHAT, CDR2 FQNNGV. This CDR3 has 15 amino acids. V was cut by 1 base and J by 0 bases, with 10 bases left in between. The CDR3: CASSLAQGSSYEQYF. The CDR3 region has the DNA TGTGCCAGCAGCTTAGCACAGGGCTCCTCCTACGAGCAGTACTTC. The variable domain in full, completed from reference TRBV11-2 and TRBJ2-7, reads EAGVAQSPRYKIIEKRQSVAFWCNPISGHATLYWYQQILGQGPKLLIQFQNNGVVDDSQLPKDRFSAERLKGVDSTLKIQPAKLEDSAVYLCASSLAQGSSYEQYFGPGTRLTVT.

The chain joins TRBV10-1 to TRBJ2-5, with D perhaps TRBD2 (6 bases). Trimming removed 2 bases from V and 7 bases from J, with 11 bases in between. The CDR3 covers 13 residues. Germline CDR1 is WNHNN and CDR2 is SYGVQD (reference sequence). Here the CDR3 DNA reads TGCGCCAGCAGTGAGCTGCGGGGTGGGACCCAGTACTTC. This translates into CASSELRGGTQYF.

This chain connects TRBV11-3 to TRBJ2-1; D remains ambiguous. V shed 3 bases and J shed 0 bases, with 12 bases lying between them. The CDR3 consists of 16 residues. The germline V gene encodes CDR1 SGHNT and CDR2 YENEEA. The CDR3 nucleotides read TGTGCCAGCAGCTTCTCGTCCCCCACCTCCTACAATGAGCAGTTCTTC. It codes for CASSFSSPTSYNEQFF. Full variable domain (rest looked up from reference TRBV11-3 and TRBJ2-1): EAGVVQSPRYKIIEKKQPVAFWCNPISGHNTLYWYLQNLGQGPELLIRYENEEAVDDSQLPKDRFSAERLKGVDSTLKIQPAELGDSAVYLCASSFSSPTSYNEQFFGPGTRLTVL.

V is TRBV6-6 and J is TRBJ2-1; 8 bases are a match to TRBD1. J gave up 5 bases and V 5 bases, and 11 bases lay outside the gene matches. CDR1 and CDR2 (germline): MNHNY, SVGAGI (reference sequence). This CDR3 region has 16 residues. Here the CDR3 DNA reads TGTGCCAGCAGTAAAATCACCGGGACAGGCAACAATGAGCAGTTCTTC. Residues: CASSKITGTGNNEQFF.

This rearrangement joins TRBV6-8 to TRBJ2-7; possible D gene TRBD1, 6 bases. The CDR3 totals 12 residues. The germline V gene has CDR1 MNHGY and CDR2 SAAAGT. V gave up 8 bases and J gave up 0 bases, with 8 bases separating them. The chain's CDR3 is CASGDISYEQYF. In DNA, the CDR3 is TGTGCCAGCGGGGACATCTCCTACGAGCAGTACTTC.

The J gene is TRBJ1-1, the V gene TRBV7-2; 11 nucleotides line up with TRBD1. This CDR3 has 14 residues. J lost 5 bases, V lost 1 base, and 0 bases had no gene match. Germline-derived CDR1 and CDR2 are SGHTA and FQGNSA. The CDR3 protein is CASSLGDRGTEAFF. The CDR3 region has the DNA TGTGCCAGCAGCTTAGGGGACAGGGGGACTGAAGCTTTCTTT.

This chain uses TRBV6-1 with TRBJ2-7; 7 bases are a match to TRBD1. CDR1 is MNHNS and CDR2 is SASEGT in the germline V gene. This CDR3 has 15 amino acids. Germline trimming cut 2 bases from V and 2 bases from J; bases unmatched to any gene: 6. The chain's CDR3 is CASSEREGATYEQYF. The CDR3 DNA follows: TGTGCCAGCAGTGAACGTGAGGGGGCAACCTACGAGCAGTACTTC.

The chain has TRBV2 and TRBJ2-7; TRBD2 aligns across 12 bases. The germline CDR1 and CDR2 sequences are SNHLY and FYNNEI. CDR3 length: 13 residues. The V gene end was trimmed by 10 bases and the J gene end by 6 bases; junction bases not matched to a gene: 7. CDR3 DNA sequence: TGTGCCACTCTAGCGGGGGGGTTCGCCGAGCAGTACTTC. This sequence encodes CATLAGGFAEQYF. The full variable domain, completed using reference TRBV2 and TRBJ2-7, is EPEVTQTPSHQVTQMGQEVILRCVPISNHLYFYWYRQILGQKVEFLVSFYNNEISEKSEIFDDQFSVERPDGSNFTLKIRSTKLEDSAMYFCATLAGGFAEQYFGPGTRLTVT.

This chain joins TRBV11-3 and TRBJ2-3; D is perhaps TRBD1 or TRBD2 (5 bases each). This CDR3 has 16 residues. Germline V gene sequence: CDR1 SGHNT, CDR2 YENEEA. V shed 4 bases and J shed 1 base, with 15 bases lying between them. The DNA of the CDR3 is TGTGCCAGCAGCTCTGGACTGCCACAGGGCACAGATACGCAGTATTTT. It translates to CASSSGLPQGTDTQYF.

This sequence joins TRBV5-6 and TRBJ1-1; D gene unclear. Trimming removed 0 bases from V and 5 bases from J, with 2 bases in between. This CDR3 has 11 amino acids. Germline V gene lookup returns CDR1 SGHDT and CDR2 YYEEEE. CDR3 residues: CASSLGTEAFF. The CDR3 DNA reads TGTGCCAGCAGCTTGGGGACTGAAGCTTTCTTT.

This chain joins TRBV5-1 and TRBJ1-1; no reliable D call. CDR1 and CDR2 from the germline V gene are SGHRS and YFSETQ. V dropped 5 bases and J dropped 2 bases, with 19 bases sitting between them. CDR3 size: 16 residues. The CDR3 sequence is CASSTSGLWGNTEAFF. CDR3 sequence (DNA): TGCGCCAGCAGTACGTCCGGACTCTGGGGAAACACTGAAGCTTTCTTT.

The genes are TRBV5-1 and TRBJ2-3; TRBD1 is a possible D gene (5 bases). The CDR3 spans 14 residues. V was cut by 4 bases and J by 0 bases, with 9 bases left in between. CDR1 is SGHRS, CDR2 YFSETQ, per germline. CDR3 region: CASSRGPSTDTQYF. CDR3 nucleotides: TGCGCCAGCAGCAGGGGTCCTAGCACAGATACGCAGTATTTT.

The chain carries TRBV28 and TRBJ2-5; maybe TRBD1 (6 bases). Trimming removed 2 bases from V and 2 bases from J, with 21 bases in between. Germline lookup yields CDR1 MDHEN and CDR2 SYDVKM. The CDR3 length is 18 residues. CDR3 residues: CASSLLEFGTGRQETQYF. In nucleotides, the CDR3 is TGTGCCAGCAGTTTACTTGAATTCGGTACAGGGAGACAAGAGACCCAGTACTTC.

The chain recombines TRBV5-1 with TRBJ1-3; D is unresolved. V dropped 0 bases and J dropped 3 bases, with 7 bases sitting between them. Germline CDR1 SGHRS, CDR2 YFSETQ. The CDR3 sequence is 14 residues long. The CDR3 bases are TGCGCCAGCAGCTTGGTTGCAGGTGGAAACACCATATATTTT. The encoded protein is CASSLVAGGNTIYF.

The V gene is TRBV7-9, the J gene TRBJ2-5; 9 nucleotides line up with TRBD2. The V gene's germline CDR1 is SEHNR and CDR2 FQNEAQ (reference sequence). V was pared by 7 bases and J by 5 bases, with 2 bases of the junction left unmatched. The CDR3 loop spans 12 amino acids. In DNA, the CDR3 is TGTGCCAGCACCGGGACTAGCGAGACCCAGTACTTC. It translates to CASTGTSETQYF.

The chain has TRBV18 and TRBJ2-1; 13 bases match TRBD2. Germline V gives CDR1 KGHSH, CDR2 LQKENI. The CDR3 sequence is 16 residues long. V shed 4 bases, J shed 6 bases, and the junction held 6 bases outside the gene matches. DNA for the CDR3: TGTGCCAGCTCACTGCAACTAGCGGGGGGGCCCAATGAGCAGTTCTTC. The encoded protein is CASSLQLAGGPNEQFF.

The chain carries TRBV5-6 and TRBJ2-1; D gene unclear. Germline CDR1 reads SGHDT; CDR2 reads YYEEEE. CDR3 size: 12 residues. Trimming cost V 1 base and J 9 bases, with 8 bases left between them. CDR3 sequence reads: CASSLIGVEQFF. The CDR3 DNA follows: TGTGCCAGCAGCTTGATAGGAGTTGAGCAGTTCTTC. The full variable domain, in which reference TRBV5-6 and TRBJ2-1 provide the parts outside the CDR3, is DAGVTQSPTHLIKTRGQQVTLRCSPKSGHDTVSWYQQALGQGPQFIFQYYEEEERQRGNFPDRFSGHQFPNYSSELNVNALLLGDSALYLCASSLIGVEQFFGPGTRLTVL.